The rows below give T cell receptor beta chains drawn from one sample of a study of a mutant IDH1 vaccine in newly diagnosed glioma. Their antigen targets remain unknown. The data were produced by immunoSEQ multiplex PCR, yet TCRdb's version contains in-frame clones alone and is incomplete. Among 84,000 or so clones, approximately 75% were seen once, and the ten largest hold approximately 5%. This material consisted of PBMCs, taken from a glioma patient whose treatment included an IDH1 peptide vaccine. Receptors were obtained from a man aged 35 to 55 with glioma. Both conserved end residues are part of each CDR3. D genes are given only for firm matches. Not every row has a clone size; where given, it reads once, few, many or a size class.

V: TRBV10-3; D: NA; J: TRBJ2-3; size: NA; DNA: TGTGCCATCAGTGGGTGGGGGCGCACAGATACGCAGTATTTT; CDR3: CAISGWGRTDTQYF
V: TRBV18; D: NA; J: TRBJ2-5; size: NA; DNA: TGTGCCAGCTCACAACAAGAGACCCAGTACTTC; CDR3: CASSQQETQYF
V: TRBV7-9; D: TRBD2; J: TRBJ2-7; size: NA; DNA: TGTGCCAGCAGCCCCACGGGGAGGGGTGGGCCCGAGCAGTACTTC; CDR3: CASSPTGRGGPEQYF
V: TRBV19; D: NA; J: TRBJ2-1; size: NA; DNA: TGTGCCAGTAGTATCGACGGGGGCGGCTACAATGAGCAGTTCTTC; CDR3: CASSIDGGGYNEQFF
V: TRBV19; D: NA; J: TRBJ1-1; size: NA; DNA: TGTGCCAGTAAAGGACCGAACGAGTGGAACACTGAAGCTTTCTTT; CDR3: CASKGPNEWNTEAFF
V: TRBV4-2; D: NA; J: TRBJ1-1; size: NA; DNA: TGTGCCAGCAGCCCTGCCCCGGGACAGAACACTGAAGCTTTCTTT; CDR3: CASSPAPGQNTEAFF
V: TRBV2; D: TRBD1; J: TRBJ2-5; size: NA; DNA: TGTGCCAGCACGGGACAGGGGGAGACCCAGTACTTC; CDR3: CASTGQGETQYF
V: TRBV5-1; D: NA; J: TRBJ2-1; size: few; DNA: TGCGCCAGCAGCTTGGCCACGTACAATGAGCAGTTCTTC; CDR3: CASSLATYNEQFF
V: TRBV19; D: TRBD2; J: TRBJ2-1; size: NA; DNA: TGTGCCACCCACCCCTGGGGTAGCGGGACTTTGACGAATGAGCAGTTCTTC; CDR3: CATHPWGSGTLTNEQFF
V: TRBV28; D: NA; J: TRBJ2-7; size: NA; DNA: TGTGCCAGCAGGACGAATGTAGGTGAGCAGTACTTC; CDR3: CASRTNVGEQYF
V: TRBV7-2; D: NA; J: TRBJ1-4; size: NA; DNA: TGTGCCAGCAGCTCCGGCAGGCGCGAAAAACTGTTTTTT; CDR3: CASSSGRREKLFF
V: TRBV10-2; D: NA; J: TRBJ2-7; size: NA; DNA: TGCGCCAGCAGTACCCACTACGAGCAGTACTTC; CDR3: CASSTHYEQYF
V: TRBV28; D: TRBD1; J: TRBJ2-7; size: NA; DNA: TGTGCCAGCAGCCTCGGACAGGGGGCTTCCTACGAGCAGTACTTC; CDR3: CASSLGQGASYEQYF
V: TRBV11-3; D: NA; J: TRBJ2-3; size: NA; DNA: TGTGCCAGCAGCCGTTACTCTGATGGGAATACGCAGTATTTT; CDR3: CASSRYSDGNTQYF
V: TRBV6-6; D: TRBD1; J: TRBJ1-6; size: NA; DNA: TGTGCCAGCAGCCGACAGGGTATAGGCTCACCCCTCCACTTT; CDR3: CASSRQGIGSPLHF
V: TRBV19; D: NA; J: TRBJ2-6; size: NA; DNA: TGTGCCAGTAGTATAGAAGAGGGAACTGGGGCCAACGTCCTGACTTTC; CDR3: CASSIEEGTGANVLTF
V: TRBV5-4; D: NA; J: TRBJ2-7; size: NA; DNA: TGTGCCAGCAGCTTCTCAGGGGCCTACGAGCAGTACTTC; CDR3: CASSFSGAYEQYF
V: TRBV21-1; D: NA; J: TRBJ1-2; size: few; DNA: TGTGCCAGCAGCGCCAAGGGAAGGGGCGGAGCTAACTATGGCTACACCTTC; CDR3: CASSAKGRGGANYGYTF
V: TRBV28; D: TRBD1; J: TRBJ2-5; size: NA; DNA: TGTGCCAGCAGTACTCCCTACGAAAAAGACAGGGGAGGCAGGGAGACCCAGTACTTC; CDR3: CASSTPYEKDRGGRETQYF
V: TRBV7-2; D: TRBD2; J: TRBJ2-7; size: NA; DNA: TGTGCCAGCAGCCTCCGACTAAGCGGGGGAAGGTACGAGCAGTACTTC; CDR3: CASSLRLSGGRYEQYF
V: TRBV6-5; D: NA; J: TRBJ1-2; size: NA; DNA: TGTGCCAGCAGTTCTAGAGGGGAAAACTATGGCTACACCTTC; CDR3: CASSSRGENYGYTF
V: TRBV30; D: TRBD2; J: TRBJ2-1; size: NA; DNA: TGTGCCTGGAGATCTAGCGGGAGGGAGCAGTTCTTC; CDR3: CAWRSSGREQFF
V: TRBV10-3; D: NA; J: TRBJ1-3; size: NA; DNA: TGTGCCATCGTGCCAGGGGCTACTGGAAACACCATATATTTT; CDR3: CAIVPGATGNTIYF
V: TRBV2; D: TRBD1; J: TRBJ2-7; size: once; DNA: TGTGCCAGCGTAAGAGACAGGGGGTTCGAGCAGTACTTC; CDR3: CASVRDRGFEQYF
V: TRBV7-2; D: TRBD1; J: TRBJ2-7; size: NA; DNA: TGTGCCAGCAGCGCTAACAGGGGGCCGCCCTACGAGCAGTACTTC; CDR3: CASSANRGPPYEQYF
V: TRBV11-3; D: NA; J: TRBJ1-1; size: NA; DNA: TGTGCCAGCAGCTTAGAAGGGGGCACTGAAGCTTTCTTT; CDR3: CASSLEGGTEAFF
V: TRBV6-1; D: NA; J: TRBJ2-7; size: NA; DNA: TGTGCCAGCAGTGAAGCCGGCATCACTCTAGGAAAGTACTTC; CDR3: CASSEAGITLGKYF
V: TRBV14; D: TRBD2; J: TRBJ2-7; size: NA; DNA: TGTGCCAGCAGCCCCCGGGCGGGGACTAGCGGGTTTCGGGGCGAGCAGTACTTC; CDR3: CASSPRAGTSGFRGEQYF
V: TRBV6-5; D: TRBD1; J: TRBJ1-1; size: NA; DNA: TGTGCCAGCAGTTACCGGACAGGTCGGAACACTGAAGCTTTCTTT; CDR3: CASSYRTGRNTEAFF
V: TRBV19; D: NA; J: TRBJ2-5; size: once; DNA: TGTGCCAGTAGTATCAAGGGGGTGGGACAAGAGACCCAGTACTTC; CDR3: CASSIKGVGQETQYF
V: TRBV27; D: NA; J: TRBJ2-3; size: NA; DNA: TGTGCCAGCAGTTTCCGGGGGCCAGATACGCAGTATTTT; CDR3: CASSFRGPDTQYF
V: TRBV7-2; D: NA; J: TRBJ2-7; size: NA; DNA: TGTGCCAGCAGCCCCCAGAGCGGCTACGAGCAGTACTTC; CDR3: CASSPQSGYEQYF
V: TRBV25-1; D: TRBD1; J: TRBJ1-2; size: NA; DNA: TGTGCCAGCCATCAAGCAGGGGGTTATGGCTACACCTTC; CDR3: CASHQAGGYGYTF
V: TRBV7-2; D: TRBD1; J: TRBJ2-5; size: NA; DNA: TGTGCCAGCAGCCCCCGACAGGGGGCTGCGGGCCAGTACTTC; CDR3: CASSPRQGAAGQYF
V: TRBV7-8; D: NA; J: TRBJ2-1; size: NA; DNA: TGTGCCAGCAGCTTAGAGGCGGGACCATTATACAATGAGCAGTTCTTC; CDR3: CASSLEAGPLYNEQFF
V: TRBV4-3; D: TRBD2; J: TRBJ2-5; size: once; DNA: TGCGCCAGCAGCCAAGATACGCTAGCGGGGGAGACCCAGTACTTC; CDR3: CASSQDTLAGETQYF
V: TRBV5-6; D: TRBD1; J: TRBJ1-5; size: NA; DNA: TGTGCCAGCAGCTTGGCAACAGGGGGCTCAGGTCAGCCCCAGCATTTT; CDR3: CASSLATGGSGQPQHF
V: TRBV7-8; D: TRBD1; J: TRBJ1-5; size: NA; DNA: TGTGCCAGCAGCCTAGACAGGGATCAGCCCCAGCATTTT; CDR3: CASSLDRDQPQHF
V: TRBV7-9; D: TRBD2; J: TRBJ2-1; size: NA; DNA: TGTGCCAGCAGCGGACTAGCGGCCCTCCGACCCGACTACAATGAGCAGTTCTTC; CDR3: CASSGLAALRPDYNEQFF
V: TRBV6-1; D: NA; J: TRBJ2-1; size: NA; DNA: TGTGCCAGCAGTGGTGAATCGAGCTCCTACAATGAGCAGTTCTTC; CDR3: CASSGESSSYNEQFF
V: TRBV2; D: NA; J: TRBJ1-3; size: NA; DNA: TGTGCCAGCAGTGAAAAACGCAGGGCTGGAAACACCATATATTTT; CDR3: CASSEKRRAGNTIYF
V: TRBV5-6; D: NA; J: TRBJ1-6; size: NA; DNA: TGTGCCAGCAGCTTTGCCAGTCGATTCGCACACCCCTATAATTCACCCCTCCACTTT; CDR3: CASSFASRFAHPYNSPLHF
V: TRBV5-6; D: NA; J: TRBJ2-7; size: few; DNA: TGTGCCAGCAGCTCCCGAGGGGGGAGCTCCTACGAGCAGTACTTC; CDR3: CASSSRGGSSYEQYF
V: TRBV29-1; D: TRBD1; J: TRBJ2-5; size: NA; DNA: TGCAGCGCTGCAAGGGACAGAAAAGAGACCCAGTACTTC; CDR3: CSAARDRKETQYF
V: TRBV18; D: TRBD1; J: TRBJ1-3; size: NA; DNA: TGTGCCAGCTCACCCTCGGCAGGGACAGAAGGAAACACCATATATTTT; CDR3: CASSPSAGTEGNTIYF